The 5 T cell receptor beta chains reported below all come from one sample, sequenced in a study of T cell responses to AZD1222 COVID-19 vaccine. Data came from immunoSEQ multiplex PCR; TCRdb stores just in-frame clones and leaves some out. This table holds tens of thousands of clones, 75% to 95% found once. Specimen: peripheral blood, collected on day 0 of MenACWY control vaccination. These TCRs come from an adult in good health.

The J gene is TRBJ1-1, the V gene TRBV6-5, with 7 nucleotides matching TRBD1. Per the germline V gene, CDR1 is MNHEY and CDR2 is SVGAGI. The CDR3 contains 14 residues. V trimming: 5 bases; J trimming: 11 bases; junction bases outside the gene matches: 14. CDR3 loop: CASSTLGTDQSAFF. The CDR3 DNA is TGTGCCAGCAGTACCCTAGGGACAGATCAATCGGCTTTCTTT.

The V gene is TRBV11-2, the J gene TRBJ2-3, with 9 positions matching TRBD1. The CDR3 is made up of 14 amino acids. V dropped 5 bases and J dropped 4; count of bases not matched to a gene: 4. Germline-derived CDR1 and CDR2 are SGHAT and FQNNGV. CDR3 protein: CASSLQGAPDTQYF. CDR3 coding DNA: TGTGCCAGCAGCCTACAGGGGGCTCCAGATACGCAGTATTTT.

V usage is TRBV4-1 and J usage is TRBJ1-6, with D hard to call. Trimming shortened V by 4 bases and J by 0 bases, and 10 bases separated the two germline ends. The CDR3 loop spans 16 amino acids. CDR1 is MGHRA, CDR2 YSYEKL, per germline. In nucleotides, the CDR3 is TGCGCCAGCAGCCTCCAGATAAGCTCCTATAATTCACCCCTCCACTTT. It specifies CASSLQISSYNSPLHF.

V is TRBV5-6 and J is TRBJ2-1, with no clear D. V was trimmed by 4 bases and J by 8 bases, leaving 7 bases between them. The CDR3 has 11 residues. CDR1 SGHDT and CDR2 YYEEEE come from the germline V gene. The chain's CDR3 is CASSALDEQFF. The CDR3 DNA reads as TGTGCCAGCAGCGCACTCGATGAGCAGTTCTTC.

This sequence joins TRBV9 and TRBJ2-7; 8 bases match TRBD2. V shed 0 bases and J 4 bases; nucleotides not matched to a gene: 9. CDR1 and CDR2 from the germline V gene are SGDLS and YYNGEE. There are 16 residues in the CDR3. Written as DNA, the CDR3 is TGTGCCAGCAGCGTAGATCGCAGCGGGAGCATTTACGAGCAGTACTTC. Translated: CASSVDRSGSIYEQYF.